A selection of T cell receptor beta chains follows, all from one sample in a study of blood T cell repertoires in COVID-19. Data came from immunoSEQ multiplex PCR; TCRdb stores just in-frame clones and leaves some out. The sample shows around 140,000 clones, around four fifths of them seen only once. Sequenced: PBMCs or T cells enriched from blood (not recorded which). These receptor sequences come from a woman in her forties or fifties with acute COVID-19. The CDR3 runs from the conserved cysteine through the conserved F or W. Expanded clones get a size class; other rows say once, few or many, or leave the size out.

CDR3aa: CASSDRGGTEAFF
v_gene: TRBV19
abundance: once
j_gene: TRBJ1-1

CDR3aa: CASSQAWTGVAYEQYF
v_gene: TRBV4-3
abundance: .
j_gene: TRBJ2-7

CDR3aa: CATSEGAVDEQFF
v_gene: TRBV24-1
abundance: .
j_gene: TRBJ2-1

CDR3aa: CASSRTGGVTDTQYF
v_gene: TRBV7-8
abundance: .
j_gene: TRBJ2-3

CDR3aa: CASSPGQDTDTQYF
v_gene: TRBV5-1
abundance: .
j_gene: TRBJ2-3

CDR3aa: CASSSGRDRGDIQYF
v_gene: TRBV5-1
abundance: .
j_gene: TRBJ2-4

CDR3aa: CASSLGTGGKLFF
v_gene: TRBV5-1
abundance: .
j_gene: TRBJ1-4

CDR3aa: CSAQTGLGGNYEQYF
v_gene: TRBV29-1
abundance: .
j_gene: TRBJ2-7

CDR3aa: CASSQDGAGEGQPQHF
v_gene: TRBV4-2
abundance: .
j_gene: TRBJ1-5

CDR3aa: CASSYSYTGRGNTIYF
v_gene: TRBV6-5
abundance: .
j_gene: TRBJ1-3

CDR3aa: CASSLWDSLAKNIQYF
v_gene: TRBV7-8
abundance: .
j_gene: TRBJ2-4

CDR3aa: CASSVAVGFANTGELFF
v_gene: TRBV9
abundance: .
j_gene: TRBJ2-2

CDR3aa: CASSLDGLRYTDTQYF
v_gene: TRBV5-4
abundance: .
j_gene: TRBJ2-3

CDR3aa: CASSLRQRSEGNEQFF
v_gene: TRBV7-8
abundance: .
j_gene: TRBJ2-1

CDR3aa: CASRRSGRTNQPQHF
v_gene: TRBV28
abundance: .
j_gene: TRBJ1-5

CDR3aa: CASSAGTGGGQETQYF
v_gene: TRBV10-1
abundance: .
j_gene: TRBJ2-5

CDR3aa: CASSTGTGERGEQYF
v_gene: TRBV5-4
abundance: .
j_gene: TRBJ2-7

CDR3aa: CASSPSAAKSADTQYF
v_gene: TRBV5-4
abundance: once
j_gene: TRBJ2-3

CDR3aa: CSVTPGTDGNTIYF
v_gene: TRBV29-1
abundance: .
j_gene: TRBJ1-3

CDR3aa: CATSDWGQNNEQFF
v_gene: TRBV24-1
abundance: .
j_gene: TRBJ2-1

CDR3aa: CASRAARGVDTQYF
v_gene: TRBV5-4
abundance: .
j_gene: TRBJ2-3

CDR3aa: CAWSSGGTGANVLTF
v_gene: TRBV30
abundance: .
j_gene: TRBJ2-6

CDR3aa: CSADRGSYGYTF
v_gene: TRBV29-1
abundance: .
j_gene: TRBJ1-2

CDR3aa: CASSFGKAGGLEQYF
v_gene: TRBV5-4
abundance: .
j_gene: TRBJ2-7

CDR3aa: CASSGSGTSGSLSFNEQFF
v_gene: TRBV9
abundance: .
j_gene: TRBJ2-1

CDR3aa: CATSRKVEGEKLFF
v_gene: TRBV15
abundance: .
j_gene: TRBJ1-4

CDR3aa: CASSQERAIYGYTF
v_gene: TRBV4-2
abundance: .
j_gene: TRBJ1-2

CDR3aa: CASSLSAGWERNIQYF
v_gene: TRBV27
abundance: .
j_gene: TRBJ2-4

CDR3aa: CASSSTLREQETQYF
v_gene: TRBV11-2
abundance: .
j_gene: TRBJ2-5

CDR3aa: CASSEVGRDYEQYF
v_gene: TRBV6-1
abundance: .
j_gene: TRBJ2-7

CDR3aa: CASSHDRAEQYF
v_gene: TRBV5-1
abundance: .
j_gene: TRBJ2-7

CDR3aa: CATSIPGGAYTGELFF
v_gene: TRBV15
abundance: few
j_gene: TRBJ2-2

CDR3aa: CASSLVRVRGYTF
v_gene: TRBV7-2
abundance: .
j_gene: TRBJ1-2